The 30 T cell receptor beta chains below all came from one sample that was sequenced in a study of blood T cell repertoires in COVID-19 (TCRdb year 2020). The library was built by means of the immunoSEQ multiplex PCR assay. Sourced from immuneACCESS, this table was stored by TCRdb with only in-frame sequences that have V and J called. A share of the clones is absent; for the studies checked, an unresolved V gene accounts for under half, and the remainder has no known explanation. For this sample the table gives almost 250,000 clones, of which roughly 82% were detected only once. 5.5% to 6% of the sample is taken by the ten largest. Sequencing input: peripheral blood. The source is a woman older than 75 with COVID-19, enrolled during active disease.

CDR3 region: CASSIYGGAGEQFF. CDR3 DNA sequence: TGTGCCAGTAGTATATACGGGGGGGCCGGTGAGCAGTTCTTC. This rearrangement joins TRBV19 to TRBJ2-1; TRBD2 agrees at 8 bases. This CDR3 comprises 14 residues. CDR1 LNHDA and CDR2 SQIVND come from the germline V gene (reference sequence). V lost 2 bases to trimming and J lost 9 bases; unmatched junction nucleotides: 6.

V and J are TRBV15 and TRBJ2-5, with D possibly TRBD1 on 5 matching bases. Germline V lookup: CDR1 LNHNV, CDR2 YYDKDF (reference sequence). The CDR3 is 14 residues long. The V end was cut by 11 bases, the J end by 1 base, with 17 bases between. The CDR3 loop reads CALPRQPPQETQYF. CDR3 nucleotide sequence: TGTGCCCTTCCCAGACAGCCGCCCCAAGAGACCCAGTACTTC.

At least ten counts were recorded for this clone. The chain is built from TRBV6-5 and TRBJ2-2; 8 bases agree with TRBD2. CDR1 MNHEY and CDR2 SVGAGI come from the germline V gene. Losses at the gene ends were 6 bases for V and 4 bases for J; bases not matched to a gene: 7. The CDR3 spans 15 residues. The CDR3 DNA reads TGTGCCAGCAGCAGAGTAACTAGCGGCACCGGGGAGCTGTTTTTT. Translation gives CASSRVTSGTGELFF.

The V and J genes are TRBV3-1 (or the pseudogene TRBV3-2) and TRBJ1-3; tentatively, D is TRBD1 (5 bases). V was cut by 0 bases and J by 4 bases, with 7 bases left in between. CDR3 length: 14 amino acids. In germline, CDR1 is LGHDT, CDR2 YNNKEL (reference sequence). Here the CDR3 DNA reads TGTGCCAGCAGCCAAGACGGGGGAGGAAACACCATATATTTT. It translates to CASSQDGGGNTIYF.

This clone was observed once. This chain joins TRBV7-9 and TRBJ2-5; TRBD2 might be the D (5 bases). The ends were cut back, 5 bases at V and 1 base at J, with 14 bases in the middle. The germline V gene encodes CDR1 SEHNR and CDR2 FQNEAQ (reference sequence). The CDR3 has 15 amino acids. The CDR3 coding sequence is TGTGCCAGCAGCCTCGCCCGGACTGGCCAAGAGACCCAGTACTTC. This translates into CASSLARTGQETQYF.

This rearrangement joins TRBV7-3 to TRBJ2-3; 8 bases fit TRBD2. The length of the CDR3 is 13 residues. Germline values: CDR1 SGHTA, CDR2 FQGTGA. V was pared by 3 bases and J by 5 bases, with 1 base of the junction left unmatched. In nucleotides, the CDR3 is TGTGCCAGCAGCTTTCGGGGGGGAGATACGCAGTATTTT. This translates into CASSFRGGDTQYF.

This clone has just a few counts. J is TRBJ1-6 and V is TRBV3-1 (or the pseudogene TRBV3-2); D unresolved. Deletions cut 4 bases from V and 8 bases from J, with 15 bases between. Germline CDR1 and CDR2: LGHDT and YNNKEL (reference sequence). CDR3 length equals 15 residues. CDR3: CASSPGYGGYSPLHF. CDR3 nucleotides: TGTGCCAGCAGCCCTGGGTACGGAGGATATTCACCCCTCCACTTT.

The chain joins TRBV12-3 or TRBV12-4 to TRBJ1-1; perhaps TRBD1 as D (5 bases). V gave up 1 base and J gave up 7 bases, with 10 bases separating them. This CDR3 is built from 13 residues. This chain's CDR3 is CASSLGGWSEAFF. CDR3 bases: TGTGCCAGCAGTTTAGGGGGCTGGAGTGAAGCTTTCTTT.

V and J are TRBV6-5 and TRBJ2-2, with no clear D. The CDR3 has 13 residues. Trimming took 0 bases from V and 7 from J, leaving 6 bases between them. Germline CDR1 is MNHEY and CDR2 is SVGAGI. As DNA, the CDR3 is TGTGCCAGCAGTTACTCCCAGGTCGGGGAGCTGTTTTTT. Protein sequence: CASSYSQVGELFF.

The chain joins TRBV5-4 to TRBJ1-2; weak D call: TRBD1 (5 bases). The CDR3 sequence is 15 residues long. V was trimmed by 0 bases and J by 3 bases, leaving 12 bases between them. Germline values: CDR1 SGHNT, CDR2 YYREEE (reference sequence). The CDR3: CASSLEGLGDYGYTF. In nucleotides, the CDR3 is TGTGCCAGCAGCTTGGAGGGGCTAGGGGACTATGGCTACACCTTC.

This clone appeared a few times. V is TRBV2 and J is TRBJ2-7, with TRBD1 matching 8 bases. This CDR3 has 14 amino acids. Germline CDR1 SNHLY, CDR2 FYNNEI. The J segment lost 3 bases and the V segment lost 3 bases, leaving 4 bases of the junction unmatched. The CDR3 DNA reads as TGTGCCAGCAGTGAGCAGGGGGCATTCTACGAGCAGTACTTC. Protein product: CASSEQGAFYEQYF.

The chain is built from TRBV11-2 and TRBJ2-3, with TRBD2 matching over 9 bases. This CDR3 contains 15 residues. Losses at the gene ends were 8 bases for V and 2 bases for J; bases not matched to a gene: 8. CDR1 is SGHAT, CDR2 FQNNGV, per germline. CDR3 coding DNA: TGTGCCAGCCACGGGACTAGCCTAGTCACAGATACGCAGTATTTT. Translating gives CASHGTSLVTDTQYF.

The chain recombines TRBV5-1 with TRBJ1-1; 7 bases are shared with TRBD1. CDR1 SGHRS and CDR2 YFSETQ come from the germline V gene. The CDR3 runs 14 residues. Losses at the gene ends were 0 bases for V and 3 bases for J; bases not matched to a gene: 2. In nucleotides, the CDR3 is TGCGCCAGCAGCTTGGACAGGGGTTACACTGAAGCTTTCTTT. Protein: CASSLDRGYTEAFF.

This chain connects TRBV19 to TRBJ2-5, with 9 bases identical to TRBD1. CDR1 LNHDA and CDR2 SQIVND come from the germline V gene (reference sequence). This CDR3 has 15 amino acids. J was trimmed by 4 bases and V by 1 base; bases with no gene match: 4. CDR3 DNA: TGTGCCAGTAGTATAGCTCTGGACAGGGGAGAGACCCAGTACTTC. Encoded protein: CASSIALDRGETQYF.

The chain joins TRBV18 to TRBJ2-5, with D unclear. Per germline, CDR1 KGHSH and CDR2 LQKENI. Trimming removed 3 bases at V and 2 bases at J, with 7 bases between. The CDR3 runs to 13 residues. CDR3 loop: CASSPTIQETQYF. CDR3 in DNA: TGTGCCAGCTCACCGACAATTCAAGAGACCCAGTACTTC.

The chain combines TRBV19 with TRBJ1-1; D remains unclear. V dropped 4 bases and J dropped 1 base, with 13 bases sitting between them. Germline CDR1 LNHDA, CDR2 SQIVND (reference sequence). This CDR3 has 15 amino acids. Here the CDR3 reads CASSTQTLRNTEAFF. The CDR3 DNA reads TGTGCCAGTAGTACACAGACCCTCCGGAACACTGAAGCTTTCTTT.

This sequence joins TRBV7-2 and TRBJ2-2, with 11 bases fitting TRBD1. CDR1 and CDR2 (germline): SGHTA, FQGNSA. V trimming: 5 bases; J trimming: 0 bases; junction bases outside the gene matches: 8. The CDR3 contains 18 residues. In DNA, the CDR3 is TGTGCCAGCAGCCGCGGTCGGGGACAGGGGGCGAACACCGGGGAGCTGTTTTTT. Translating gives CASSRGRGQGANTGELFF.

A word on this clone: One end of the junction varies from germline; a read error may be responsible. As DNA, the CDR3 is TGCGCCGGCAGCCTCGTACAGGGGACGAGCAAAAACATTCAGTACTTC. Its translation: CAGSLVQGTSKNIQYF. The genes are TRBV5-1 and TRBJ2-4; 7 nucleotides line up with TRBD1. The CDR3 totals 16 residues. CDR1 SGHRS and CDR2 YFSETQ come from the germline V gene.

This rearrangement joins TRBV3-1 (or the pseudogene TRBV3-2) to TRBJ1-2; TRBD1 agrees at 7 bases. The germline CDR1 and CDR2 sequences are LGHDT and YNNKEL (reference sequence). V was clipped by 8 bases and J by 7 bases; unmatched bases: 7. CDR3 length: 12 amino acids. The CDR3 DNA is TGTGCCAGCCGGAAGGGGGCAGGTGGCTACACCTTC. Translation: CASRKGAGGYTF.

This clone has more than one count but fewer than ten. The V gene is TRBV6-5, the J gene TRBJ1-1; possibly TRBD1 for D (6 bases). The CDR3 extends over 13 amino acids. Between the trimmed V and J ends, which lost 6 bases and 1 base, there was a span of 9 bases. Per germline, CDR1 MNHEY and CDR2 SVGAGI. As DNA, the CDR3 is TGTGCCAGCAGAGACAGGCCGAACACTGAAGCTTTCTTT. Translation gives CASRDRPNTEAFF.

The J gene is TRBJ1-1, the V gene TRBV3-1 (or the pseudogene TRBV3-2); D remains unclear. The germline CDR1 and CDR2 sequences are LGHDT and YNNKEL (reference sequence). The CDR3 totals 14 residues. V dropped 4 bases and J dropped 4 bases, with 13 bases sitting between them. The CDR3 bases are TGTGCCAGCAGCCTTCCTATGGGAGCCACTGAAGCTTTCTTT. Translated, it gives CASSLPMGATEAFF.

The V call is TRBV28, the J call TRBJ2-7; 7 bases fit TRBD2. Germline CDR1 MDHEN, CDR2 SYDVKM. The CDR3 consists of 12 residues. Trimming took 6 bases from V and 7 from J; bases not matched to a gene: 6. The CDR3 loop is CASSLAVGEQYV. In nucleotides, the CDR3 is TGTGCCAGCAGCCTAGCGGTTGGAGAGCAGTACGTC.

V usage is TRBV3-1 (or the pseudogene TRBV3-2) and J usage is TRBJ1-1; D ambiguous. Germline V CDR1 and CDR2: LGHDT, YNNKEL (reference sequence). This CDR3 region has 14 residues. V was cut by 2 bases and J by 2 bases, with 9 bases left in between. The CDR3 protein is CASSQNQVNTEAFF. As DNA, the CDR3 is TGTGCCAGCAGCCAAAACCAGGTTAACACTGAAGCTTTCTTT.

This clone was observed a few times. This chain links TRBV6-5 with TRBJ1-1, with a tentative D call TRBD1 (5 bases). The CDR3 has 14 residues. V gave up 2 bases and J gave up 0 bases, with 7 bases separating them. The germline V gene encodes CDR1 MNHEY and CDR2 SVGAGI. The CDR3 protein is CASSYDRLNTEAFF. As DNA, the CDR3 is TGTGCCAGCAGTTACGACAGATTGAACACTGAAGCTTTCTTT.

In nucleotides, the CDR3 is TGTGCCAGCAGAAGCCGGGACAGGGGGCACTATGGCTACACCTTC. As protein: CASRSRDRGHYGYTF. The chain links TRBV6-5 to TRBJ1-2, with TRBD1 matching 12 bases. The CDR3 has 15 amino acids. Germline V gives CDR1 MNHEY, CDR2 SVGAGI. Trimming removed 6 bases from V and 3 bases from J; junction bases left unmatched: 5.

This clone was counted a single time. The J gene is TRBJ1-5, the V gene TRBV4-1; D unclear. CDR1 MGHRA and CDR2 YSYEKL come from the germline V gene. The V end lost 1 base, the J end lost 7 bases, and 14 bases lay between the germline ends. The CDR3 is made up of 15 amino acids. The DNA for the CDR3 is TGCGCCAGCAGCCAAGGCGGACTTGGTTGGCAGCCCCAGCATTTT. Its protein product is CASSQGGLGWQPQHF.

The rearrangement links TRBV30 to TRBJ2-7; weak D call: TRBD1 (5 bases). CDR3 length: 11 amino acids. Trimming left V 1 base short and J 6 bases short, with 7 bases between. From germline, CDR1 is GTSNPN and CDR2 SVGIG (reference sequence). The CDR3 here is CAWSGGAEQYF. In DNA, the CDR3 is TGTGCCTGGAGTGGTGGGGCCGAGCAGTACTTC.

The chain is built from TRBV2 and TRBJ1-2; perhaps TRBD1 as D (5 bases). Germline assignment: CDR1 SNHLY and CDR2 FYNNEI. The V gene lost 1 base and the J gene lost 5 bases, with 14 bases spanning the gap. The CDR3 is 15 residues long. The CDR3 DNA is TGTGCCAGCAGTGAAGTGGGCAGGGTGGGGTATGGCTACACCTTC. Translation gives CASSEVGRVGYGYTF.

This clone came up once. In the same sample, other DNA sequences code for this CDR3. The chain recombines TRBV7-2 with TRBJ1-1; 7 bases are shared with TRBD1. The CDR3 spans 15 residues. The V gene's germline CDR1 is SGHTA and CDR2 FQGNSA. Trimming took 2 bases from V and 1 from J; bases not matched to a gene: 4. CDR3 residues: CASSLTGTANTEAFF. The CDR3 nucleotides read TGTGCCAGCAGCTTAACCGGGACAGCGAACACTGAAGCTTTCTTT.

This clone was seen only once. The V call is TRBV7-9, the J call TRBJ2-5, with 10 bases lining up with TRBD2. The trim removed 5 bases at V and 9 bases at J, leaving 9 bases unmatched. The CDR3 runs 14 residues. CDR1 and CDR2 from the germline V gene are SEHNR and FQNEAQ (reference sequence). The CDR3 DNA reads TGTGCCAGCAGCCCCCTAGCGGGGGCCACGGCCCAGTACTTC. Protein sequence: CASSPLAGATAQYF.